These 17 T cell receptor beta chains share one sample of origin, sequenced in a study of blood T cell repertoires in COVID-19. Produced via immunoSEQ multiplex PCR; TCRdb's table is partial and in-frame only. There are 45,000 to 55,000 clones in the sample; under 70% occur only once, and roughly 9.6% lies in the top ten. The specimen was peripheral blood. The receptors come from a woman in her 70s with acute or convalescent COVID-19.

This rearrangement joins TRBV28 to TRBJ1-6; D might be TRBD1 (6 bases). This CDR3 is 15 amino acids long. In germline, CDR1 is MDHEN, CDR2 SYDVKM. V gave up 6 bases and J gave up 10 bases, with 19 bases separating them. CDR3 protein: CASSLHTGIGSPLHF. In nucleotides, the CDR3 is TGTGCCAGCAGCCTACACACAGGGATTGGATCACCCCTCCACTTT.

This CDR3 reads CASSFTGNEQFF. In DNA, the CDR3 is TGTGCCAGCAGCTTCACGGGCAATGAGCAGTTCTTC. The V call is TRBV7-8, the J call TRBJ2-1, with unresolved D. The CDR3 runs 12 residues. Germline CDR1 is SGHVS and CDR2 is FQNEAQ. V dropped 3 bases and J dropped 6 bases, with 6 bases sitting between them.

The chain joins TRBV19 to TRBJ2-1, with a tentative D call TRBD2 (5 bases). From germline, CDR1 is LNHDA and CDR2 SQIVND (reference sequence). This CDR3 is built from 14 residues. The germline V and J ends were trimmed by 9 bases and 0 bases, with 12 bases remaining between them. As DNA, the CDR3 is TGTGCCAGCGAGCGGAGTAGCTCCTACAATGAGCAGTTCTTC. Translating it yields CASERSSSYNEQFF.

The chain joins TRBV9 to TRBJ2-7, with 8 bases identical to TRBD1. The length of the CDR3 is 16 residues. V shed 3 bases and J 1 base; nucleotides not matched to a gene: 9. The germline V gene encodes CDR1 SGDLS and CDR2 YYNGEE. Here the CDR3 reads CASSEGGQVNSYEQYF. The DNA of the CDR3 is TGTGCCAGCAGCGAGGGGGGACAGGTCAATTCCTACGAGCAGTACTTC.

Turning to this clone: Additional DNA sequences in this sample encode the identical CDR3. This chain links TRBV18 with TRBJ1-4, with 10 bases identical to TRBD1. The CDR3 has 14 amino acids. CDR1 KGHSH and CDR2 LQKENI come from the germline V gene. J gave up 6 bases and V 3 bases, and 1 base lay outside the gene matches. The CDR3 reads CASSPGTGDEKLFF. The CDR3 DNA is TGTGCCAGCTCACCCGGGACAGGGGATGAAAAACTGTTTTTT.

The chain has TRBV5-5 and TRBJ2-7; 9 bases are shared with TRBD2. V was clipped by 4 bases and J by 6 bases; unmatched bases: 11. This CDR3 has 15 amino acids. Germline V gene lookup returns CDR1 SGHKS and CDR2 YYEKEE (reference sequence). CDR3 DNA sequence: TGTGCCAGCAGCCTTGCCGGGACTAGCTCCGTCGAGCAGTACTTC. It is translated as CASSLAGTSSVEQYF.

The chain is built from TRBV7-8 and TRBJ1-5, with a tentative D call TRBD1 (6 bases). V was trimmed by 5 bases and J by 0 bases, leaving 11 bases between them. This CDR3 comprises 15 residues. The V gene's germline CDR1 is SGHVS and CDR2 FQNEAQ. In DNA form, the CDR3 reads TGTGCCAGCAGCGTTACAGGGTTTAGCAATCAGCCCCAGCATTTT. It is translated as CASSVTGFSNQPQHF.

This chain uses TRBV19 with TRBJ1-5, with a possible D match to TRBD1 (6 bases). In germline, CDR1 is LNHDA, CDR2 SQIVND (reference sequence). Trimming removed 8 bases from V and 0 bases from J, with 11 bases in between. The CDR3 loop spans 14 amino acids. The CDR3: CASSGQYSNQPQHF. CDR3 in DNA: TGTGCCAGTTCGGGACAATATAGCAATCAGCCCCAGCATTTT.

The rearrangement uses TRBV2 and TRBJ2-7; 8 bases are a match to TRBD1. Unmatched junction bases numbered 4, after V lost 6 bases and J lost 3 bases. The V gene's germline CDR1 is SNHLY and CDR2 FYNNEI. The CDR3 contains 13 residues. The CDR3 DNA reads as TGTGCCAGCAGGGGGACAGGCCTCTACGAGCAGTACTTC. This sequence encodes CASRGTGLYEQYF.

The chain uses TRBV6-5 and TRBJ2-1, with TRBD2 matching 9 bases. CDR3 length: 15 amino acids. Germline V gives CDR1 MNHEY, CDR2 SVGAGI. V shed 7 bases, J shed 10 bases, and the junction held 14 bases outside the gene matches. Here the CDR3 reads CASTSGLAPKGEQFF. CDR3 DNA: TGTGCCAGCACCTCTGGACTAGCGCCCAAAGGGGAGCAGTTCTTC.

The rearrangement links TRBV19 to TRBJ2-4; possible D gene TRBD2, 6 bases. Germline loops: CDR1 LNHDA, CDR2 SQIVND (reference sequence). The CDR3 length is 18 residues. V gave up 3 bases and J gave up 0 bases, with 18 bases separating them. CDR3 bases: TGTGCCAGTAGTATGGACGGGGCGGGATCACTAGCCAAAAACATTCAGTACTTC. It is translated as CASSMDGAGSLAKNIQYF.

Ten or more counts support this clone. The CDR3, as DNA: TGTGCCAGCAGTGAAGCGCGGGGGGTAGCGCCCTACAATGAGCAGTTCTTC. It is translated as CASSEARGVAPYNEQFF. The chain uses TRBV6-1 and TRBJ2-1; 8 bases match TRBD2. Germline CDR1 reads MNHNS; CDR2 reads SASEGT. The CDR3 spans 17 residues. V shed 0 bases and J 2 bases; nucleotides not matched to a gene: 6.

The CDR3 region is CASSQELITDTQYF. DNA of the CDR3: TGTGCCAGCAGCCAAGAACTAATCACAGATACGCAGTATTTT. The rearrangement joins TRBV3-1 (or the pseudogene TRBV3-2) to TRBJ2-3; D not certain. Germline CDR1 reads LGHDT; CDR2 reads YNNKEL (reference sequence). The CDR3 is 14 residues long. V lost 0 bases to trimming and J lost 2 bases, with 6 bases between them.

This chain uses TRBV28 with TRBJ1-1; no reliable D call. The germline gives CDR1 MDHEN, CDR2 SYDVKM. This CDR3 spans 13 amino acids. Trimming removed 1 base at V and 2 bases at J, with 5 bases between. The CDR3: CASSLLSNTEAFF. For the CDR3, the DNA is TGTGCCAGCAGTTTATTGTCTAACACTGAAGCTTTCTTT.

The V and J genes are TRBV7-2 and TRBJ2-3; possibly TRBD2 for D (6 bases). V was trimmed by 4 bases and J by 2 bases, leaving 16 bases between them. The CDR3 covers 16 residues. Germline loops: CDR1 SGHTA, CDR2 FQGNSA. This CDR3 is CASSSGTSRYTDTQYF. The CDR3 DNA sequence: TGTGCCAGCAGCTCCGGGACTTCCCGATACACAGATACGCAGTATTTT.

The CDR3 DNA follows: TGTGCCAGCAGTACCGTTCGACAGGGAATAAGAGAGACCCAGTACTTC. As protein: CASSTVRQGIRETQYF. The chain is built from TRBV28 and TRBJ2-5, with 7 bases that match TRBD1. Unmatched junction bases numbered 13, after V lost 5 bases and J lost 4 bases. The germline gives CDR1 MDHEN, CDR2 SYDVKM. This CDR3 has 16 residues. Together with reference TRBV28 and TRBJ2-5, the CDR3 gives the full variable domain: DVKVTQSSRYLVKRTGEKVFLECVQDMDHENMFWYRQDPGLGLRLIYFSYDVKMKEKGDIPEGYSVSREKKERFSLILESASTNQTSMYLCASSTVRQGIRETQYFGPGTRLLVL.

A remark on this clone: Just one base apart from a much larger clone, this may be a read error. The chain has TRBV7-9 and TRBJ1-2, with D possibly being TRBD1 (6 bases). The CDR3 runs to 12 residues. CDR1 and CDR2 (germline): SEHNR, FQNEAQ (reference sequence). Trimming took off 1 base at V and 6 bases at J, with 6 bases between the two ends. The CDR3 loop reads CASSLDRDGYTF. In nucleotides, the CDR3 is TGTGCCAGCAGCTTAGACAGGGATGGCTACACCTTC.